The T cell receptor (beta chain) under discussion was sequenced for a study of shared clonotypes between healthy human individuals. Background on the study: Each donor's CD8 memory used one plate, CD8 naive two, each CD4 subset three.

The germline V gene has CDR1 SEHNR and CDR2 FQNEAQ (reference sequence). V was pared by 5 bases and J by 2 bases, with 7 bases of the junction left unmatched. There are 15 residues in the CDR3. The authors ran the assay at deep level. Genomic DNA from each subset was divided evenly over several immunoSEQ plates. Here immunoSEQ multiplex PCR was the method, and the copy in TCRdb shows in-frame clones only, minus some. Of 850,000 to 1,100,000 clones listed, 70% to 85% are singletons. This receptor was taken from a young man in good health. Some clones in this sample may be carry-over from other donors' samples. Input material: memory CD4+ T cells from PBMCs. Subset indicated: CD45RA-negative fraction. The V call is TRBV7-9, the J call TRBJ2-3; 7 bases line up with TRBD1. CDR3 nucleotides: TGTGCCAGCAGCCGCCCGACAGGGCCCACAGATACGCAGTATTTT. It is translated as CASSRPTGPTDTQYF.